This T cell receptor (beta chain) was recorded in a study of identifying expanded T cells in peripheral blood. Study observations and caveats: Clone count variance between approximately 2-week samples rose with total template count. About 1.2 clones differed between technical replicates, versus roughly 17 and 20 over time.

V lost 6 bases, J lost 9 bases, and 11 bases stayed unmatched. Germline assignment: CDR1 MNHNS and CDR2 SASEGT. This CDR3 has 15 amino acids. Collection occurred without any documented infections or immune events in donors. Produced via immunoSEQ multiplex PCR; TCRdb's table is partial and in-frame only. The profile shows 50,000 to 65,000 clones, roughly 89% of them singletons. With respect to this clone: The antigen is unknown.

The gene calls are TRBV6-1 and TRBJ1-6; 7 bases match TRBD1. The sample consisted of blood. This clonotype originated in a person between 18 and 75 years old in good health. The CDR3 spells CASRRGQATGSPLHF. In DNA, the CDR3 is TGTGCCAGCAGGAGAGGACAGGCTACGGGTTCACCCCTCCACTTT.